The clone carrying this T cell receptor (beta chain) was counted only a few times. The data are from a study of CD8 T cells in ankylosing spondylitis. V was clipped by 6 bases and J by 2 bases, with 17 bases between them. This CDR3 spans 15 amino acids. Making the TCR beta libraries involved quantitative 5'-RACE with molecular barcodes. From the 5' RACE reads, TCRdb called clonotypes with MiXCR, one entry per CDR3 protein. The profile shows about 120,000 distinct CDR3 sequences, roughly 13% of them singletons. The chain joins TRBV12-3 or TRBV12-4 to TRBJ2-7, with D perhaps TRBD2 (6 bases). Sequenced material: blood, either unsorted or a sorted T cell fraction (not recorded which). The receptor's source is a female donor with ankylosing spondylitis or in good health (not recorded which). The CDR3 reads CASSPRDFQTYEQYF. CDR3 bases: TGTGCCAGCAGCCCCCGGGACTTTCAGACCTACGAGCAGTACTTC.